This T cell receptor beta chain was observed in a study of CD8+ T cells in alopecia areata. Findings of the study overall: Mice gave a clearer picture of TCR sharing than patients did, possibly for HLA-related reasons. Compared with normal scalp, lesional scalp had higher clonality and more expanded CD8+ clones. Sequences from scalp samples also cover resident alphabeta T cells of normal skin.

Germline V gene data show CDR1 as SEHNR and CDR2 as FQNEAQ (reference sequence). Germline trimming cut 5 bases from V and 7 bases from J; bases unmatched to any gene: 5. CDR3 length: 13 residues. This clone was seen more than once but under ten times. Its antigen is unidentified. Investigators isolated RNA and reverse transcribed it into cDNA to act as the sequencing template. Using immunoSEQ multiplex PCR, the repertoire was profiled, and TCRdb retains in-frame clones only, with some absent. There are 120,000 or so clones in the sample; 47% occur only once, and about 11% lies in the top ten. The sample comprised NKG2D-low CD8+ T cells sorted from blood. The gene calls are TRBV7-9 and TRBJ2-1; TRBD1 aligns across 7 bases. The clonotype comes from a human donor with alopecia areata. CDR3 region: CASSGIRGNEQFF. Here the CDR3 DNA reads TGTGCCAGCAGCGGCATCAGGGGGAATGAGCAGTTCTTC. The entire variable domain, with the rest obtained from reference TRBV7-9 and TRBJ2-1, is as follows: DTGVSQNPRHKITKRGQNVTFRCDPISEHNRLYWYRQTLGQGPEFLTYFQNEAQLEKSRLLSDRFSAERPKGSFSTLEIQRTEQGDSAMYLCASSGIRGNEQFFGPGTRLTVL.